This T cell receptor (beta chain) was recorded in a study of T cell repertoires in aging, cancer and after chemotherapy. At the level of the study: Donors were grouped into six age bands spanning 30 or younger through 70 or older. Paired samples before and after chemotherapy came from glioblastoma patients receiving temozolomide-based therapy.

Findings and caveats of the study: Across the chemotherapy interval, each cancer cohort showed higher median generation probability, suggesting thymic rebound. Age-matched healthy donors had significantly more diverse, less clonal blood TCR repertoires than untreated cancer patients.

Details on this clonotype: Its matching antigen is unknown.

Multiplex touch-down PCR with TRB-A/B primers amplified rearranged V-D-J TRB sequences. TCRdb re-called the multiplex PCR reads through MiXCR, storing one row per CDR3 protein. This table holds some 1,600 distinct CDR3 sequences, roughly 23% found once. This CDR3 has 16 residues. V dropped 5 bases and J dropped 1; count of bases not matched to a gene: 6. Per germline, CDR1 MNHNS and CDR2 SASEGT. TCR beta rearrangements were amplified from peripheral blood genomic DNA. The TCR sequence derives from a human donor with a solid tumor. The source material was blood. The rearrangement uses TRBV6-1 and TRBJ2-2, with 8 positions matching TRBD1. The CDR3 nucleotides are TGTGCCAGCAGTCGCCCGGGACAGGAGAACACCGGGGAGCTGTTTTTT. Protein product: CASSRPGQENTGELFF.